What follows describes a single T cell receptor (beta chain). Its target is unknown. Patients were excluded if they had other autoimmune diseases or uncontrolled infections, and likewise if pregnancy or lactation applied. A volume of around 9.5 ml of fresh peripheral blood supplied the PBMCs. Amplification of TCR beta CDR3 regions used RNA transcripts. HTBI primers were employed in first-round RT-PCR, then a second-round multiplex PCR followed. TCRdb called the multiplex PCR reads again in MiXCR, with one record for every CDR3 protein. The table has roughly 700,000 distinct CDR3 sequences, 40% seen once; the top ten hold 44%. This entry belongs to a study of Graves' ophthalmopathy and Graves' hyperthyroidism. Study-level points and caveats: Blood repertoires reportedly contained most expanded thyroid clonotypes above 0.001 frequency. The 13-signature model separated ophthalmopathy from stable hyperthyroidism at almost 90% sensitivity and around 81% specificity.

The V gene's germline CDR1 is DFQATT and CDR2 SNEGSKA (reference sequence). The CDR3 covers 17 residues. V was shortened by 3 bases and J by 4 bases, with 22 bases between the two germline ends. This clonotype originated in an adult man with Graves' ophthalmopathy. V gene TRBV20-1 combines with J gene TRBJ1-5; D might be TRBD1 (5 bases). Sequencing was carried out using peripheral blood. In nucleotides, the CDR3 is TGCAGTGCTAGTTCGGTTGGCGGTGGGGGACTAAATCAGCCCCAGCATTTT. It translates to CSASSVGGGGLNQPQHF.